Following are 17 T cell receptor beta chains from one sample sequenced in a study of T-cell memory formation after mild COVID-19. Each CDR3 protein is one row after TCRdb ran MiXCR on the 5' RACE reads. In the table there are hundreds of thousands of distinct CDR3 sequences, 18% of which are singletons. Sequenced: PBMCs or a T cell subset sorted from them (not recorded which). The source is a man aged 18 to 35 who had mild COVID-19 (a few samples of this study predate the infection). Cell type and time point are not known.

This clonotype is a singleton in its sample. This sequence joins TRBV7-9 and TRBJ1-4, with TRBD1 as a possible D gene (5 bases). Between the trimmed V and J ends, which lost 5 bases and 5 bases, there was a span of 18 bases. This CDR3 is built from 16 residues. CDR1 SEHNR and CDR2 FQNEAQ come from the germline V gene (reference sequence). The CDR3 reads CASSPGTKVSNEKLFF. The CDR3 DNA sequence: TGTGCCAGCAGCCCGGGGACGAAGGTCAGCAATGAAAAACTGTTTTTT.

The chain employs TRBV6-5 and TRBJ2-3, with a weak D call TRBD1 (5 bases). The germline V gene encodes CDR1 MNHEY and CDR2 SVGAGI. The ends were cut back, 4 bases at V and 10 bases at J, with 33 bases in the middle. The CDR3 contains 19 residues. CDR3 in DNA: TGTGCCAGCAGTTCTAGGTCGGGCGGCCGGCTTGGACAAAAAGTACCGCAGTATTTT. This translates into CASSSRSGGRLGQKVPQYF.

This clonotype was observed a few times. The CDR3 DNA reads as TGTGCCATCAGGGGATCCGGATCTAACTATGGCTACACCTTC. Translating it yields CAIRGSGSNYGYTF. The chain couples TRBV10-3 to TRBJ1-2; no definite D call. Per germline, CDR1 ENHRY and CDR2 SYGVKD. The ends were cut back, 6 bases at V and 0 bases at J, with 11 bases in the middle. CDR3 length equals 14 residues.

In its sample, this clonotype was seen a few times. The chain recombines TRBV7-3 with TRBJ2-1, with D tentatively TRBD1 (6 bases). CDR1 is SGHTA, CDR2 FQGTGA, per germline. This CDR3 has 14 amino acids. Deletions cut 2 bases from V and 6 bases from J, with 11 bases between. The CDR3 sequence: CASSLDTGSNEQFF. Written as DNA, the CDR3 is TGTGCCAGCAGCTTAGATACAGGGAGCAATGAGCAGTTCTTC.

The chain joins TRBV5-1 to TRBJ1-1; D is uncertain. The CDR3 extends over 14 amino acids. Trimming left V 4 bases short and J 0 bases short, with 10 bases between. Germline V lookup: CDR1 SGHRS, CDR2 YFSETQ. This chain's CDR3 is CASSDTRLNTEAFF. In nucleotides, the CDR3 is TGCGCCAGCAGCGATACCCGGTTGAACACTGAAGCTTTCTTT.

The chain links TRBV7-2 to TRBJ2-7; 15 nucleotides line up with TRBD2. The V and J ends lost 6 bases and 6 bases, in that order; junction bases with no gene match: 9. Looked up from germline, CDR1 is SGHTA and CDR2 is FQGNSA. This CDR3 has 16 residues. The CDR3 DNA follows: TGTGCCAGCAGTTCGGGACTAGCGGGGGGACTCGCCGAGCAGTACTTC. Translating it yields CASSSGLAGGLAEQYF.

The table lists this clonotype with a few counts. The chain carries TRBV12-3 or TRBV12-4 and TRBJ2-1, with 8 nucleotides matching TRBD2. V trimming: 6 bases; J trimming: 7 bases; junction bases outside the gene matches: 11. The CDR3 consists of 15 residues. CDR3 protein: CASSDRGLGRNEQFF. Written as DNA, the CDR3 is TGTGCCAGCAGCGACCGGGGACTAGGAAGGAATGAGCAGTTCTTC.

In this sample, this clonotype turned up a few times. The rearrangement links TRBV4-1 to TRBJ2-4; the match to TRBD2 covers 10 bases. The V gene end was trimmed by 4 bases and the J gene end by 7 bases; junction bases not matched to a gene: 7. The V gene's germline CDR1 is MGHRA and CDR2 YSYEKL. This CDR3 is built from 15 residues. The CDR3 sequence is CASSPVAGGTNIQYF. The DNA for the CDR3 is TGCGCCAGCAGCCCCGTAGCGGGGGGCACGAACATTCAGTACTTC.

In this sample, this clonotype turned up a few times. The rearrangement joins TRBV3-1 to TRBJ2-5; D is unclear. The CDR3 has 14 amino acids. Germline assignment: CDR1 LGHDT and CDR2 YNNKEL (reference sequence). V shed 1 base and J shed 3 bases, with 9 bases lying between them. The chain's CDR3 is CASSQVGSKETQYF. Here the CDR3 DNA reads TGTGCCAGCAGCCAAGTAGGATCAAAAGAGACCCAGTACTTC.

The rearrangement links TRBV6-1 to TRBJ1-2; D gene ambiguous. The CDR3 is made up of 15 amino acids. Trimming removed 6 bases from V and 0 bases from J, with 14 bases in between. Per germline, CDR1 MNHNS and CDR2 SASEGT. The DNA for the CDR3 is TGTGCCAGCAGATGTCGTGGTGGAGCTAACTATGGCTACACCTTC. Translated: CASRCRGGANYGYTF.

This clonotype was detected a few times. The genes are TRBV5-1 and TRBJ2-1; no clear D gene. Germline loops: CDR1 SGHRS, CDR2 YFSETQ. This CDR3 is 13 amino acids long. Trimming took off 0 bases at V and 7 bases at J, with 8 bases between the two ends. CDR3 sequence reads: CASSLERLNEQFF. CDR3 nucleotide sequence: TGCGCCAGCAGCTTGGAGAGATTGAATGAGCAGTTCTTC.

The CDR3 coding sequence is TGTGCCAGCTTCCGTGTCCAGCCCCAGCATTTT. Its translation is CASFRVQPQHF. V gene TRBV28 combines with J gene TRBJ1-5, with D uncertain. V lost 8 bases and J 7 bases, leaving 9 bases between the germline ends. This CDR3 spans 11 amino acids. Germline assignment: CDR1 MDHEN and CDR2 SYDVKM.

This clonotype was observed a few times. The chain employs TRBV7-2 and TRBJ1-2; a weak D match, TRBD1 (6 bases). The germline V and J ends were trimmed by 2 bases and 4 bases, with 17 bases remaining between them. The CDR3 extends over 16 amino acids. Germline-derived CDR1 and CDR2 are SGHTA and FQGNSA. The CDR3 spells CASSLSYGGRSYGYTF. For the CDR3, the DNA is TGTGCCAGCAGCTTAAGTTACGGGGGGCGCAGCTATGGCTACACCTTC.

This clonotype was found a few times. V and J are TRBV7-2 and TRBJ2-2; D unclear. CDR3 length equals 14 residues. CDR1 and CDR2 from the germline V gene are SGHTA and FQGNSA. The V end was cut by 4 bases, the J end by 4 bases, with 10 bases between. This CDR3 reads CASSSRLFTGELFF. CDR3 coding DNA: TGTGCCAGCAGCTCGCGACTGTTCACCGGGGAGCTGTTTTTT. Based on the CDR3 plus reference TRBV7-2 and TRBJ2-2, the full variable domain is GAGVSQSPSNKVTEKGKDVELRCDPISGHTALYWYRQSLGQGLEFLIYFQGNSAPDKSGLPSDRFSAERTGGSVSTLTIQRTQQEDSAVYLCASSSRLFTGELFFGEGSRLTVL.

The rearrangement uses TRBV28 and TRBJ1-1; 8 bases line up with TRBD1. Losses at the gene ends were 8 bases for V and 0 bases for J; bases not matched to a gene: 8. Germline assignment: CDR1 MDHEN and CDR2 SYDVKM. The CDR3 has 15 amino acids. The CDR3 nucleotides are TGTGCCAGCGCAGGACAGGGCGTCATGAACACTGAAGCTTTCTTT. Residues: CASAGQGVMNTEAFF.

This clonotype was counted ten times or more. The chain has TRBV7-9 and TRBJ2-3, with TRBD2 identical over 8 bases. The CDR3 runs to 15 residues. Germline-derived CDR1 and CDR2 are SEHNR and FQNEAQ (reference sequence). The ends lost 6 bases at V and 5 bases at J; junction bases unmatched: 10. The CDR3 region is CASSLMAGGRDTQYF. CDR3 bases: TGTGCCAGCAGTCTTATGGCGGGGGGCAGAGATACGCAGTATTTT.

This chain uses TRBV27 with TRBJ2-1; no firm D call. CDR1 and CDR2 from the germline V gene are MNHEY and SMNVEV (reference sequence). Trimming cost V 5 bases and J 3 bases, with 14 bases left between them. The CDR3 has 15 residues. The CDR3 loop is CASSSLSGSYNEQFF. For the CDR3, the DNA is TGTGCCAGCAGTAGCCTATCGGGTAGCTACAATGAGCAGTTCTTC.